One sample yielded the 5 T cell receptor beta chains listed below, sequenced in a study of blood T cell repertoires in COVID-19. Method: immunoSEQ multiplex PCR; TCRdb's copy keeps in-frame clones and lacks some. The table has about 440,000 clones, around 90% seen once. The sample was PBMCs or T cells enriched from blood (not recorded which). Every receptor here comes from a woman younger than 35 with acute COVID-19.

The chain joins TRBV29-1 to TRBJ2-5, with TRBD1 matching over 7 bases. Germline V gene data show CDR1 as SQVTM and CDR2 as ANQGSEA. The CDR3 runs 16 residues. Trimming took 0 bases from V and 5 from J; bases not matched to a gene: 12. The DNA of the CDR3 is TGCAGCGTTGAAGATAAGGAGACAGGGCTGAAGGAGACCCAGTACTTC. It yields the protein CSVEDKETGLKETQYF.

V usage is TRBV7-8 and J usage is TRBJ1-5; 9 bases agree with TRBD1. The trim removed 5 bases at V and 6 bases at J, leaving 17 bases unmatched. The CDR3 runs to 18 residues. Germline CDR1 reads SGHVS; CDR2 reads FQNEAQ. CDR3 nucleotides: TGTGCCAGCAGCGCCCGAAAGACCGGACAGGGGAAGGGTCAGCCCCAGCATTTT. Translated, it gives CASSARKTGQGKGQPQHF. The variable domain in full, completed from reference TRBV7-8 and TRBJ1-5, reads GAGVSQSPRYKVAKRGQDVALRCDPISGHVSLFWYQQALGQGPEFLTYFQNEAQLDKSGLPSDRFFAERPEGSVSTLKIQRTQQEDSAVYLCASSARKTGQGKGQPQHFGDGTRLSIL.

This rearrangement joins TRBV5-1 to TRBJ1-2, with 11 bases that match TRBD1. Trimming at V came to 0 bases and at J to 8 bases, leaving 6 bases not matched to a gene. Germline loops: CDR1 SGHRS, CDR2 YFSETQ. CDR3 length equals 15 residues. Here the CDR3 DNA reads TGCGCCAGCAGCTTGGTAGGACAGGGGGCACGAGGCTACACCTTC. Protein sequence: CASSLVGQGARGYTF.

The V gene is TRBV9, the J gene TRBJ1-1; 7 nucleotides line up with TRBD1. Germline V gene data show CDR1 as SGDLS and CDR2 as YYNGEE. V shed 4 bases and J 1 base; nucleotides not matched to a gene: 7. The CDR3 consists of 15 residues. The CDR3 region has the DNA TGTGCCAGCAGCCCATGGACAGGCACGAACACTGAAGCTTTCTTT. Translated: CASSPWTGTNTEAFF.

The chain carries TRBV2 and TRBJ2-3; D is unclear. The V gene's germline CDR1 is SNHLY and CDR2 FYNNEI. Trimming pared 5 bases from V and 5 bases from J, leaving 20 bases between. This CDR3 contains 16 residues. CDR3 region: CASSRELVTGGDTQYF. The CDR3 nucleotides read TGTGCCAGCAGTCGTGAGTTGGTGACTGGTGGAGATACGCAGTATTTT. Full variable domain (rest looked up from reference TRBV2 and TRBJ2-3): EPEVTQTPSHQVTQMGQEVILRCVPISNHLYFYWYRQILGQKVEFLVSFYNNEISEKSEIFDDQFSVERPDGSNFTLKIRSTKLEDSAMYFCASSRELVTGGDTQYFGPGTRLTVL.